The clone carrying this T cell receptor beta chain was seen more than once but under ten times. Its antigen is not known. PCR primers comprised 60 Vbeta and 13 Jbeta primers. Profiling relied on immunoSEQ multiplex PCR, and the TCRdb table lists in-frame clones only, not all of them. The sample has some 130,000 clones; approximately 83% are singletons. The sample belongs to a study of cytomegalovirus exposure and HLA in healthy donors. Overall study results and limits: Serostatus for CMV was the only available immune exposure information. An analysis that came later showed most CMV-associated TCR beta chains appearing HLA-restricted. There was a cluster of highly shared sequence variants that was likely a sequencing artifact.

The TCR sequence derives from a middle-aged man in good health and CMV-seronegative. The specimen sequenced was PBMCs.

The CDR3, as DNA: TGCAGCGTTCGGGGGAGTGCGACAGATACGCAGTATTTT. This codes for CSVRGSATDTQYF. The V and J genes are TRBV29-1 and TRBJ2-3, with a weak D call TRBD2 (6 bases). Germline-derived CDR1 and CDR2 are SQVTM and ANQGSEA. The length of the CDR3 is 13 residues. V was clipped by 5 bases and J by 3 bases, with 12 bases between them.